This TCR beta chain was captured by sequencing in a study of T cell repertoires in cytomegalovirus infection. Study at large: The authors relied on CMV epitopes, both recently identified HLA-C-restricted and well-studied HLA-B-restricted. Indications came from public TCR beta signatures; they pointed to CMV infection and to a matching HLA type. Broader study findings: There were HLA-C-restricted CMV-specific TCR beta clonotypes dominating the ex vivo response.

TCRdb fed the reads into MiXCR, producing one record per CDR3 protein. The top ten hold around 70% of the sample, which has approximately 65,000 distinct CDR3 sequences, just over 20% seen once. By share, this clonotype ranks as medium-sized. The antigen remains unidentified. The V gene lost 3 bases and the J gene lost 2 bases, with 16 bases spanning the gap. CDR3 size: 16 residues. The germline CDR1 and CDR2 sequences are LGHNA and YSLEER. The TCR comes from a human donor in good health (CMV status not recorded). Some clones in this sample may be carry-over from other donors' samples. V and J are TRBV4-3 and TRBJ1-2; D remains ambiguous. The sample was CD8+ T cells from cultured PBMCs, taken from culture after CMV antigen stimulation. CDR3 sequence: CASSHEKMAPNYGYTF. CDR3 DNA: TGCGCCAGCAGCCATGAAAAGATGGCACCCAACTATGGCTACACCTTC.